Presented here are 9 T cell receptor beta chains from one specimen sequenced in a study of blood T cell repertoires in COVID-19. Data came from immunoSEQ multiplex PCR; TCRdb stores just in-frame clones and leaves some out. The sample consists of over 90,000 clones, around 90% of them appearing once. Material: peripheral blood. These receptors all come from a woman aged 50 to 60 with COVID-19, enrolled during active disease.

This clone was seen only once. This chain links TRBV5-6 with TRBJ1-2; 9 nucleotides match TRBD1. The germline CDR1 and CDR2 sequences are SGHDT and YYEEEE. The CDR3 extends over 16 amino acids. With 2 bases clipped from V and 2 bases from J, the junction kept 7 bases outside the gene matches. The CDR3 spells CASSLPPGQGNYGYTF. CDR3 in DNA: TGTGCCAGCAGCTTACCCCCGGGACAGGGAAACTATGGCTACACCTTC.

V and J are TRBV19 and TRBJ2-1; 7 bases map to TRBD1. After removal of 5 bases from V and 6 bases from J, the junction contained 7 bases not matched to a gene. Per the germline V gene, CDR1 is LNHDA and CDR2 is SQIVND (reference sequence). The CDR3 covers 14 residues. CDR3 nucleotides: TGTGCCAGTAGTTGGGGGACAGAGATCAATGAGCAGTTCTTC. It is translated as CASSWGTEINEQFF.

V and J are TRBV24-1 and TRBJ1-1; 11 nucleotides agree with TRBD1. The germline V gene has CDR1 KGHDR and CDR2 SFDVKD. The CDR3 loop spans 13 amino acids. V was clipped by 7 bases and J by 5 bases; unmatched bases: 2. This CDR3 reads CATSGQGATEAFF. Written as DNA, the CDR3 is TGTGCCACCAGCGGACAGGGGGCGACTGAAGCTTTCTTT.

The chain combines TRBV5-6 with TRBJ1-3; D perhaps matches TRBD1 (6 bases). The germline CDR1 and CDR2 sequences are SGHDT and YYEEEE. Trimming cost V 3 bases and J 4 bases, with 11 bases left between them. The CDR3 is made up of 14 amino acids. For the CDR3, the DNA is TGTGCCAGCAGCTATACAGGGCAAGGAAACACCATATATTTT. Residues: CASSYTGQGNTIYF. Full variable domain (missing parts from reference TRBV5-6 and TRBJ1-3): DAGVTQSPTHLIKTRGQQVTLRCSPKSGHDTVSWYQQALGQGPQFIFQYYEEEERQRGNFPDRFSGHQFPNYSSELNVNALLLGDSALYLCASSYTGQGNTIYFGEGSWLTVV.

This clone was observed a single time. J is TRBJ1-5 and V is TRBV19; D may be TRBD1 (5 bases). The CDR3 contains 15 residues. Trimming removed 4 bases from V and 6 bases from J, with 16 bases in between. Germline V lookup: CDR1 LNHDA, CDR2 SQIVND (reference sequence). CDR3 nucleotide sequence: TGTGCCAGTAGTAGGGGCCGAGGGGAGGGTCAGCCCCAGCATTTT. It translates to CASSRGRGEGQPQHF. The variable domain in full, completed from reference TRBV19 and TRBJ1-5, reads DGGITQSPKYLFRKEGQNVTLSCEQNLNHDAMYWYRQDPGQGLRLIYYSQIVNDFQKGDIAEGYSVSREKKESFPLTVTSAQKNPTAFYLCASSRGRGEGQPQHFGDGTRLSIL.

CDR3 region: CASSINGGNSPLHF. Here the CDR3 DNA reads TGTGCCAGTAGTATTAACGGGGGAAATTCACCCCTCCACTTT. The rearrangement joins TRBV19 to TRBJ1-6; tentatively, D is TRBD1 (5 bases). CDR3 length: 14 amino acids. Trimming took off 3 bases at V and 7 bases at J, with 10 bases between the two ends. Germline values: CDR1 LNHDA, CDR2 SQIVND (reference sequence).

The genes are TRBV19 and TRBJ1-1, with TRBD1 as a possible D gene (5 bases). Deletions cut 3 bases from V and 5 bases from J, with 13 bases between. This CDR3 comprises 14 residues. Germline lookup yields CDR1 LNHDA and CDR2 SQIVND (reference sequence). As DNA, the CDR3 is TGTGCCAGTAGTATGAACGGGGGAATGACTGAAGCTTTCTTT. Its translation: CASSMNGGMTEAFF.

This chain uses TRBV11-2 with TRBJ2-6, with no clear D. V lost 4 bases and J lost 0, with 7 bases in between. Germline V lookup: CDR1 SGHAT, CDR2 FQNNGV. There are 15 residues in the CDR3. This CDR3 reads CASSSPSSGANVLTF. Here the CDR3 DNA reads TGTGCCAGCAGCTCACCCAGCTCTGGGGCCAACGTCCTGACTTTC. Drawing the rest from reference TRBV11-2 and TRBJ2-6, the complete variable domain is EAGVAQSPRYKIIEKRQSVAFWCNPISGHATLYWYQQILGQGPKLLIQFQNNGVVDDSQLPKDRFSAERLKGVDSTLKIQPAKLEDSAVYLCASSSPSSGANVLTFGAGSRLTVL.

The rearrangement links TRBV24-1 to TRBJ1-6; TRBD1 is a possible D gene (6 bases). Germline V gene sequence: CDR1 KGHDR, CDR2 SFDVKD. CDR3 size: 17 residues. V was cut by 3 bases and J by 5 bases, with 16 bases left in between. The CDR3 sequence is CATSDRITGKNNSPLHF. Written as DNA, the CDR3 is TGTGCCACCAGTGATAGGATCACAGGGAAAAATAATTCACCCCTCCACTTT.